What follows is one T cell receptor beta chain and its context. This entry belongs to a study of beta chain features in type 1 diabetes. The isolated RNA, all of it, was reverse transcribed, so expressed TCRB transcripts were what got sequenced. Only in-frame clones appear in the TCRdb table, and some are missing; sequencing was by immunoSEQ multiplex PCR. The sample shows about 200,000 clones, approximately 10% of them seen only once. This CDR3 has 12 amino acids. Trimming removed 6 bases from V and 7 bases from J, with 16 bases in between. The V gene's germline CDR1 is SQVTM and CDR2 ANQGSEA. The source material was central memory CD4+ T cells from blood. This chain uses TRBV29-1 with TRBJ2-7, with D uncertain. The clonotype comes from a young man in good health. Here the CDR3 reads CSVNTMALEQYF. CDR3 in DNA: TGCAGCGTGAACACCATGGCCTTGGAGCAGTACTTC.